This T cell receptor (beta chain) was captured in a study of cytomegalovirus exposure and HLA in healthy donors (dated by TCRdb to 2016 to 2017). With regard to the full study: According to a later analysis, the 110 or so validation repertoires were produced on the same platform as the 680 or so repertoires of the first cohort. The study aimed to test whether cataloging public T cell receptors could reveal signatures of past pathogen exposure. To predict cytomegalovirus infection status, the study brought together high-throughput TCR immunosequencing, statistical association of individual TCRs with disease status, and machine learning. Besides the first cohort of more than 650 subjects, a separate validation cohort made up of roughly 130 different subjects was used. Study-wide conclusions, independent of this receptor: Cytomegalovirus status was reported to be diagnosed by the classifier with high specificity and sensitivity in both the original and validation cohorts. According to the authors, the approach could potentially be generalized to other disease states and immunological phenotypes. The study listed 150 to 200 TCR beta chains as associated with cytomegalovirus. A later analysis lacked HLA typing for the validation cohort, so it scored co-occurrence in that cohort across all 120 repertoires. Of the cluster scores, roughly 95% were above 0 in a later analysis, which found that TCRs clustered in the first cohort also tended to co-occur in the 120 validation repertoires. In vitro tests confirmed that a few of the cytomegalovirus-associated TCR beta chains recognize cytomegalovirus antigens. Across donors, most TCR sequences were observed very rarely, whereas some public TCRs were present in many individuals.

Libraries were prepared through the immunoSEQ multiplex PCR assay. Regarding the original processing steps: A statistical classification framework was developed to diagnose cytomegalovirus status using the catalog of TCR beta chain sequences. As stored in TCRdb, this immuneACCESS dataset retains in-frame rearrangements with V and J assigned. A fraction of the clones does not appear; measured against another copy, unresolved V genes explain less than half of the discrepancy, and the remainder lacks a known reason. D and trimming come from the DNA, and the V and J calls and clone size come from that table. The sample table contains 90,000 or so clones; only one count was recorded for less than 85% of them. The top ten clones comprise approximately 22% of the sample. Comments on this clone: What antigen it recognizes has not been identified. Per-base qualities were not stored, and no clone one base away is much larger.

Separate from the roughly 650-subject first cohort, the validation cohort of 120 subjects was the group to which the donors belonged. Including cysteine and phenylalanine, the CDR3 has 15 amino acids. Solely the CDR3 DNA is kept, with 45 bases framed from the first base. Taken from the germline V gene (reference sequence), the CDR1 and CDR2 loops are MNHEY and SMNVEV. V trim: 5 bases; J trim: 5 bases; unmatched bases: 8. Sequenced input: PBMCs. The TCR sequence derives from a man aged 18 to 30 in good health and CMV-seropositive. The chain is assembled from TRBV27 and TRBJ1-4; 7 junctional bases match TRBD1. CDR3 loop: CASSPGDSPNEKLFF. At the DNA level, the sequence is TGTGCCAGCAGTCCGGGGGACAGTCCCAATGAAAAACTGTTTTTT. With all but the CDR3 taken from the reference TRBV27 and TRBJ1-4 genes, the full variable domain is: EAQVTQNPRYLITVTGKKLTVTCSQNMNHEYMSWYRQDPGLGLRQIYYSMNVEVTDKGDVPEGYKVSRKEKRNFPLILESPSPNQTSLYFCASSPGDSPNEKLFFGSGTQLSVL.